The next 13 T cell receptor beta chains were all read from a single sample in a study of cytomegalovirus exposure and HLA in healthy donors. PCR employed 60 Vbeta and 13 Jbeta primers. The assay was immunoSEQ multiplex PCR, and TCRdb's table has in-frame clones only and misses some. The top ten hold around 2.3% of the sample, which has 150,000 to 180,000 clones, over 65% seen once. Specimen: PBMCs. These receptors were obtained from a man aged 25 to 40 in good health and CMV-seronegative.

This clone was counted a single time. CDR3 DNA: TGTGCCAGCAGCCCGGGACTAGCGGGGGCCTACGAGCAGTACTTC. Translated: CASSPGLAGAYEQYF. V gene TRBV7-8 combines with J gene TRBJ2-5, with 14 positions matching TRBD2. The end of the DNA aligns better with TRBJ2-7, so the J call may be wrong. The CDR3 consists of 15 residues. Germline V CDR1 and CDR2: SGHVS, FQNEAQ.

The chain employs TRBV5-1 and TRBJ1-1; 7 positions match TRBD1. This CDR3 has 15 residues. Germline CDR1 SGHRS, CDR2 YFSETQ. Trimming took 3 bases from V and 1 from J; bases not matched to a gene: 6. As DNA, the CDR3 is TGCGCCAGCAGCTCCCCGGGACAGTCGAACACTGAAGCTTTCTTT. This encodes CASSSPGQSNTEAFF.

The CDR3 DNA reads TGTGCCAGCAGCCGGACCGGGGACTCCTACGAGCAGTACTTC. Encoded protein: CASSRTGDSYEQYF. The rearrangement uses TRBV7-2 and TRBJ2-7, with D possibly being TRBD2 (5 bases). Germline CDR1 SGHTA, CDR2 FQGNSA. Trimming cost V 5 bases and J 0 bases, with 11 bases left between them. The CDR3 is 14 amino acids.

The V and J genes are TRBV7-2 and TRBJ2-3; D not certain. The V end was cut by 0 bases, the J end by 3 bases, with 10 bases between. Germline V gene sequence: CDR1 SGHTA, CDR2 FQGNSA. The CDR3 consists of 15 residues. CDR3 residues: CASSLATVTTDTQYF. For the CDR3, the DNA is TGTGCCAGCAGCTTAGCTACGGTCACTACAGATACGCAGTATTTT.

The chain is built from TRBV18 and TRBJ1-2, with D tentatively TRBD1 (6 bases). The length of the CDR3 is 15 residues. Looked up from germline, CDR1 is KGHSH and CDR2 is LQKENI. V was cut by 3 bases and J by 7 bases, with 18 bases left in between. Written as DNA, the CDR3 is TGTGCCAGCTCACCGGAACTTACAGGGCATGGTGGCTACACCTTC. Translating it yields CASSPELTGHGGYTF.

The rearrangement uses TRBV5-1 and TRBJ2-2; no clear D gene. Trimming shortened V by 4 bases and J by 2 bases, and 9 bases separated the two germline ends. Germline V gene lookup returns CDR1 SGHRS and CDR2 YFSETQ. The CDR3 spans 14 residues. As DNA, the CDR3 is TGCGCCAGCAGCGGAGCCCTAAACACCGGGGAGCTGTTTTTT. Protein: CASSGALNTGELFF.

This sequence joins TRBV4-2 and TRBJ1-4; D call uncertain. CDR1 is LGHNA and CDR2 is YNFKEQ in the germline V gene. The V end was cut by 0 bases, the J end by 6 bases, with 11 bases between. The CDR3 sequence is 15 residues long. The CDR3 region has the DNA TGTGCCAGCAGCCAAGAGCAGGCAACGGATGAAAAACTGTTTTTT. It encodes CASSQEQATDEKLFF.

V and J are TRBV7-8 and TRBJ2-2, with D possibly being TRBD1 (5 bases). Germline-derived CDR1 and CDR2 are SGHVS and FQNEAQ. The CDR3 has 14 amino acids. Deletions cut 0 bases from V and 6 bases from J, with 8 bases between. This CDR3 is CASSLASGPGELFF. CDR3 coding DNA: TGTGCCAGCAGCTTAGCGTCAGGGCCCGGGGAGCTGTTTTTT. The complete variable domain, with remaining parts taken from reference TRBV7-8 and TRBJ2-2, reads GAGVSQSPRYKVAKRGQDVALRCDPISGHVSLFWYQQALGQGPEFLTYFQNEAQLDKSGLPSDRFFAERPEGSVSTLKIQRTQQEDSAVYLCASSLASGPGELFFGEGSRLTVL.

The V and J genes are TRBV28 and TRBJ2-7, with 11 bases aligning to TRBD1. Germline values: CDR1 MDHEN, CDR2 SYDVKM. With 5 bases clipped from V and 6 bases from J, the junction kept 6 bases outside the gene matches. This CDR3 region has 14 residues. The CDR3 DNA reads TGTGCCAGCAGTGGACCCGGGACAGGGGGCGAGCAGTACTTC. Protein product: CASSGPGTGGEQYF.

The chain is built from TRBV5-1 and TRBJ2-2; a possible D gene is TRBD2 (6 bases). The CDR3 loop spans 13 amino acids. Trimming shortened V by 6 bases and J by 3 bases, and 9 bases separated the two germline ends. Germline V gives CDR1 SGHRS, CDR2 YFSETQ. CDR3 DNA sequence: TGCGCCAGCATAGCTAGCGACACCGGGGAGCTGTTTTTT. The encoded protein is CASIASDTGELFF. The full variable domain, in which reference TRBV5-1 and TRBJ2-2 provide the parts outside the CDR3, is KAGVTQTPRYLIKTRGQQVTLSCSPISGHRSVSWYQQTPGQGLQFLFEYFSETQRNKGNFPGRFSGRQFSNSRSEMNVSTLELGDSALYLCASIASDTGELFFGEGSRLTVL.

The rearrangement joins TRBV7-9 to TRBJ2-1, with 8 nucleotides matching TRBD2. V was clipped by 5 bases and J by 6 bases; unmatched bases: 18. There are 18 residues in the CDR3. Germline V lookup: CDR1 SEHNR, CDR2 FQNEAQ (reference sequence). The CDR3 DNA follows: TGTGCCAGCAGCGTACGTTCGGGGGGGAATGATGGGTTCAATGAGCAGTTCTTC. This codes for CASSVRSGGNDGFNEQFF.

This clone was seen only once. The chain carries TRBV5-1 and TRBJ2-3, with 11 positions matching TRBD2. This CDR3 comprises 15 residues. V gave up 3 bases and J gave up 3 bases; unmatched junction bases: 3. Looked up from germline, CDR1 is SGHRS and CDR2 is YFSETQ. The CDR3 spells CASSSLAGATDTQYF. Here the CDR3 DNA reads TGCGCCAGCAGCTCACTAGCGGGGGCGACAGATACGCAGTATTTT.

CDR3 coding DNA: TGTGCCAGCAGCGGGACTAGCGGGGGGCCCACCTACGAGCAGTACTTC. Its protein product is CASSGTSGGPTYEQYF. V gene TRBV11-2 combines with J gene TRBJ2-7; 15 bases are shared with TRBD2. Germline CDR1 and CDR2: SGHAT and FQNNGV. The CDR3 length is 16 residues. Trimming took 5 bases from V and 2 from J; bases not matched to a gene: 4.